These 24 T cell receptor beta chains were sequenced from one sample in a study of CD8 T cells in Susac syndrome. It was with random hexamers that 0.5 to 1 ug RNA was reverse transcribed. One entry per CDR3 protein, called by TCRdb with MiXCR from the immunoSEQ multiplex PCR reads. The sample lists some 190,000 distinct CDR3 sequences, 94% occurring once. Sequencing input: CD4+ T cells from PBMCs. These receptors were taken from a human donor with Susac syndrome.

The table lists this clonotype with a count of one. The chain links TRBV20-1 to TRBJ1-4; tentatively, D is TRBD1 (6 bases). V was cut by 0 bases and J by 6 bases, with 23 bases left in between. The CDR3 loop spans 18 amino acids. Germline loops: CDR1 DFQATT, CDR2 SNEGSKA (reference sequence). The CDR3 spells CSARDLFWPGVRDEKLFF. The DNA for the CDR3 is TGCAGTGCTAGAGATCTTTTTTGGCCAGGGGTTCGTGATGAAAAACTGTTTTTT.

The chain joins TRBV29-1 to TRBJ2-1; D possibly uses TRBD1 or TRBD2 (6 bases each). The V end lost 4 bases, the J end lost 6 bases, and 19 bases lay between the germline ends. Germline V lookup: CDR1 SQVTM, CDR2 ANQGSEA. The CDR3 consists of 15 residues. The CDR3 spells CSVGGASAPGNEQFF. CDR3 DNA: TGCAGCGTTGGGGGGGCTAGCGCCCCAGGCAATGAGCAGTTCTTC.

The chain is built from TRBV29-1 and TRBJ2-3; D gene uncertain. There are 13 residues in the CDR3. The germline CDR1 and CDR2 sequences are SQVTM and ANQGSEA. V lost 1 base to trimming and J lost 2 bases, with 7 bases between them. CDR3 sequence: CSVEVVITDTQYF. The CDR3, as DNA: TGCAGCGTTGAAGTCGTTATCACAGATACGCAGTATTTT.

The CDR3 sequence: CASSLGPDQPEAFF. CDR3 bases: TGCGCCAGCAGCCTGGGCCCGGACCAACCTGAAGCTTTCTTT. The V and J genes are TRBV5-1 and TRBJ1-1; unclear D gene. In germline, CDR1 is SGHRS, CDR2 YFSETQ. CDR3 length: 14 amino acids. V was clipped by 4 bases and J by 6 bases, with 16 bases between them.

This CDR3 is CASSPTGGLNEKLFF. As DNA, the CDR3 is TGTGCCAGCAGCCCGACAGGAGGGCTTAATGAAAAACTGTTTTTT. The chain couples TRBV3-1 to TRBJ1-4; a weak D match, TRBD1 (6 bases). Trimming took off 4 bases at V and 4 bases at J, with 13 bases between the two ends. Per germline, CDR1 LGHDT and CDR2 YNNKEL (reference sequence). The length of the CDR3 is 15 residues.

This clonotype showed up just once. V and J are TRBV19 and TRBJ2-4; TRBD1 might be the D (5 bases). This CDR3 has 16 residues. The V and J ends lost 2 bases and 0 bases respectively, with 11 bases between them. CDR1 LNHDA and CDR2 SQIVND come from the germline V gene (reference sequence). The CDR3, as DNA: TGTGCCAGTAGTATACGACCCAGGGAAGCCAAAAACATTCAGTACTTC. It is translated as CASSIRPREAKNIQYF.

The V and J genes are TRBV28 and TRBJ2-5; 7 nucleotides align to TRBD2. Losses at the gene ends were 8 bases for V and 7 bases for J; bases not matched to a gene: 10. Germline-derived CDR1 and CDR2 are MDHEN and SYDVKM. This CDR3 is built from 13 residues. The CDR3 sequence: CASGRSGEGTQYF. CDR3 nucleotide sequence: TGTGCCAGCGGGCGGAGCGGGGAGGGGACCCAGTACTTC.

V gene TRBV28 combines with J gene TRBJ1-5, with D possibly being TRBD1 (5 bases). The CDR3 contains 13 residues. V was pared by 3 bases and J by 7 bases, with 10 bases between. Germline V gene sequence: CDR1 MDHEN, CDR2 SYDVKM. CDR3 sequence (DNA): TGTGCCAGCAGTTTTCGGGGCGGACAGCCCCAGCATTTT. Translated: CASSFRGGQPQHF.

This clonotype was seen a single time. This chain uses TRBV12-3 or TRBV12-4 with TRBJ1-5; 10 bases are shared with TRBD1. This CDR3 spans 16 amino acids. The J segment lost 3 bases and the V segment lost 5 bases, leaving 7 bases of the junction unmatched. The CDR3 nucleotides read TGTGCCAGCAGTCCAGGGACAGGGGCCGTCAATCAGCCCCAGCATTTT. Its protein product is CASSPGTGAVNQPQHF.

V usage is TRBV3-1 and J usage is TRBJ2-5; 9 nucleotides match TRBD1. The germline CDR1 and CDR2 sequences are LGHDT and YNNKEL (reference sequence). Trimming removed 4 bases from V and 4 bases from J; junction bases left unmatched: 7. The CDR3 loop spans 15 amino acids. CDR3 residues: CASSLGTGRRETQYF. Written as DNA, the CDR3 is TGTGCCAGCAGCCTTGGGACAGGGAGGAGAGAGACCCAGTACTTC.

The chain couples TRBV30 to TRBJ2-3, with D maybe TRBD1 (5 bases). V was shortened by 1 base and J by 0 bases, with 8 bases between the two germline ends. CDR3 length: 14 amino acids. Germline V lookup: CDR1 GTSNPN, CDR2 SVGIG (reference sequence). The CDR3, as DNA: TGTGCCTGGAGTGCCCCAGGGAGCACAGATACGCAGTATTTT. Its protein is CAWSAPGSTDTQYF.

The count of this clonotype is one. The rearrangement uses TRBV9 and TRBJ2-1; 7 nucleotides align to TRBD1. This CDR3 has 18 amino acids. V shed 0 bases and J 5 bases; nucleotides not matched to a gene: 14. Germline V gene data show CDR1 as SGDLS and CDR2 as YYNGEE. This CDR3 reads CASSVALRQGTLHNEQFF. Here the CDR3 DNA reads TGTGCCAGCAGCGTAGCTTTGCGACAGGGAACTCTCCACAATGAGCAGTTCTTC.

The V call is TRBV28, the J call TRBJ1-1, with 10 positions matching TRBD1. With V trimmed by 8 bases and J by 2 bases, 8 bases remained unmatched. Germline V gene data show CDR1 as MDHEN and CDR2 as SYDVKM. The CDR3 spans 15 residues. CDR3 DNA sequence: TGTGCCAGCTACGGGACAGGGGACCCTAACACTGAAGCTTTCTTT. This translates into CASYGTGDPNTEAFF.

This chain links TRBV7-8 with TRBJ2-5; D unclear. In germline, CDR1 is SGHVS, CDR2 FQNEAQ. V lost 0 bases to trimming and J lost 4 bases, with 3 bases between them. The CDR3 is made up of 12 amino acids. This chain's CDR3 is CASSLASETQYF. CDR3 coding DNA: TGTGCCAGCAGCTTAGCGTCAGAGACCCAGTACTTC.

The genes are TRBV6-2 or TRBV6-3 and TRBJ2-2; 8 bases line up with TRBD2. The CDR3 spans 16 residues. Germline CDR1 reads MNHEY; CDR2 reads SVGEGT. Germline trimming cut 2 bases from V and 1 base from J; bases unmatched to any gene: 3. The CDR3, as DNA: TGTGCCAGCAGTTACATCCTAGCGGGGAACACCGGGGAGCTGTTTTTT. Protein sequence: CASSYILAGNTGELFF.

The CDR3 protein is CAFSLRTGLILDGYTF. DNA for the CDR3: TGTGCCTTTTCCCTCCGGACAGGGCTGATTCTGGATGGCTACACCTTC. The chain has TRBV30 and TRBJ1-2; 8 bases agree with TRBD1. V shed 7 bases and J 6 bases; nucleotides not matched to a gene: 19. This CDR3 spans 16 amino acids. CDR1 and CDR2 (germline): GTSNPN, SVGIG (reference sequence).

The V call is TRBV6-1, the J call TRBJ1-5; D call uncertain. CDR3 length: 11 residues. Germline V CDR1 and CDR2: MNHNS, SASEGT. The ends were cut back, 11 bases at V and 2 bases at J, with 7 bases in the middle. The CDR3 sequence is CAGGGNQPQHF. CDR3 coding DNA: TGTGCCGGAGGCGGCAATCAGCCCCAGCATTTT.

J is TRBJ2-4 and V is TRBV7-2, with TRBD2 identical over 7 bases. The J segment lost 7 bases and the V segment lost 1 base, leaving 10 bases of the junction unmatched. CDR1 and CDR2 (germline): SGHTA, FQGNSA. The CDR3 runs 16 residues. The CDR3 is CASSLDPGDGGNIQYF. The CDR3 bases are TGTGCCAGCAGCTTAGATCCCGGCGACGGGGGGAACATTCAGTACTTC. The full variable domain, completed using reference TRBV7-2 and TRBJ2-4, is GAGVSQSPSNKVTEKGKDVELRCDPISGHTALYWYRQSLGQGLEFLIYFQGNSAPDKSGLPSDRFSAERTGGSVSTLTIQRTQQEDSAVYLCASSLDPGDGGNIQYFGAGTRLSVL.

This clonotype has just one count. The chain uses TRBV30 and TRBJ1-1; no reliable D call. Germline V gives CDR1 GTSNPN, CDR2 SVGIG (reference sequence). The CDR3 has 14 amino acids. Trimming pared 4 bases from V and 7 bases from J, leaving 19 bases between. CDR3 coding DNA: TGTGCCTGGAAGTCGGGGTCTACGGTGGGTGAAGCTTTCTTT. It specifies CAWKSGSTVGEAFF.

The chain employs TRBV30 and TRBJ1-2; weak D call: TRBD1 (5 bases). Trimming removed 7 bases at V and 8 bases at J, with 17 bases between. The length of the CDR3 is 12 residues. Germline assignment: CDR1 GTSNPN and CDR2 SVGIG (reference sequence). The CDR3 reads CAYNRLLRGYTF. CDR3 DNA sequence: TGTGCCTACAACAGGCTCCTCAGGGGCTACACCTTC.

The J gene is TRBJ1-4, the V gene TRBV20-1; D is perhaps TRBD1 (5 bases). V was clipped by 5 bases and J by 8 bases, with 15 bases between them. CDR1 is DFQATT and CDR2 is SNEGSKA in the germline V gene (reference sequence). CDR3 size: 13 residues. CDR3 in DNA: TGCAGTGCTCCGGAGAATAAGGGGGAAAAACTGTTTTTT. Translation: CSAPENKGEKLFF.

V usage is TRBV5-8 and J usage is TRBJ2-6; 9 bases are shared with TRBD1. Germline lookup yields CDR1 SGHTS and CDR2 YDEGEE. The CDR3 runs 15 residues. Trimming at V came to 5 bases and at J to 1 base, leaving 1 base not matched to a gene. CDR3 region: CASRGQGSGANVLTF. As DNA, the CDR3 is TGTGCCAGCAGGGGACAGGGATCTGGGGCCAACGTCCTGACTTTC.

This chain connects TRBV5-1 to TRBJ1-1; D is unresolved. This CDR3 comprises 14 residues. The V gene lost 6 bases and the J gene lost 1 base, with 13 bases spanning the gap. CDR1 and CDR2 from the germline V gene are SGHRS and YFSETQ. In DNA, the CDR3 is TGCGCCAGCAAGATCAGTCAGCCGAACACTGAAGCTTTCTTT. Encoded protein: CASKISQPNTEAFF.

This clonotype has a single count. The chain is built from TRBV6-6 and TRBJ2-3; 9 bases map to TRBD1. J gave up 9 bases and V 5 bases, and 3 bases lay outside the gene matches. The CDR3 loop spans 12 amino acids. Per the germline V gene, CDR1 is MNHNY and CDR2 is SVGAGI (reference sequence). The CDR3, as DNA: TGTGCCAGCAGTGGAACAGGGGGCACGCAGTATTTT. It specifies CASSGTGGTQYF.